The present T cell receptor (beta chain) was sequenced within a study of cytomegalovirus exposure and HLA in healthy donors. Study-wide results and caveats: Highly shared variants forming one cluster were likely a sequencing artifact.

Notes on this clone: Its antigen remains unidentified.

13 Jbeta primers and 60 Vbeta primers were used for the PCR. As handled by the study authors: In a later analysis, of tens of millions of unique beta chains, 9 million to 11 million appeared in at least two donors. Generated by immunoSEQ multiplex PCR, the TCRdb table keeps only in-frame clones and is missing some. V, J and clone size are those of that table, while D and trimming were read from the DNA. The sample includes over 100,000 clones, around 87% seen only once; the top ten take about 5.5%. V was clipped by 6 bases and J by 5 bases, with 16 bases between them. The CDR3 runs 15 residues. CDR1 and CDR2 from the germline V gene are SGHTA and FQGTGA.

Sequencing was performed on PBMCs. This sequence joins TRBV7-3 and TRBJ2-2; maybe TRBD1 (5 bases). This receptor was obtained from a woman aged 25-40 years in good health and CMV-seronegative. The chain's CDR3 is CASSQGEARTGELFF. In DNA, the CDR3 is TGTGCCAGCAGTCAAGGGGAAGCTCGTACCGGGGAGCTGTTTTTT.